Presented here are 12 T cell receptor beta chains from one specimen sequenced in a study of cytotoxic CD8 clonotypes in ibrutinib-treated CLL. Sequencing used immunoSEQ multiplex PCR; TCRdb keeps in-frame clones, though not all of them. Here the sample spans about 140,000 clones, over 75% being singletons. The specimen comprised PBMCs, sampled after 36 months of ibrutinib treatment. The origin of the receptors is a human donor with chronic lymphocytic leukemia.

In DNA, the CDR3 is TGTGCCAGCAGCCAGCGCTCTGGAAACACCATATATTTT. It encodes CASSQRSGNTIYF. The chain couples TRBV5-5 to TRBJ1-3; D is ambiguous. The V end was cut by 4 bases, the J end by 0 bases, with 5 bases between. This CDR3 is 13 amino acids long. Germline assignment: CDR1 SGHKS and CDR2 YYEKEE (reference sequence). Full variable domain (outside the CDR3, taken from reference TRBV5-5 and TRBJ1-3): DAGVTQSPTHLIKTRGQQVTLRCSPISGHKSVSWYQQVLGQGPQFIFQYYEKEERGRGNFPDRFSARQFPNYSSELNVNALLLGDSALYLCASSQRSGNTIYFGEGSWLTVV.

The genes are TRBV11-1 and TRBJ1-4; 7 bases are a match to TRBD1. Per germline, CDR1 SGHAT and CDR2 FQDESV (reference sequence). CDR3 size: 14 residues. With 4 bases clipped from V and 2 bases from J, the junction kept 1 base outside the gene matches. The CDR3 is CASSSGQTNEKLFF. CDR3 DNA: TGTGCCAGCAGCTCGGGACAGACTAATGAAAAACTGTTTTTT.

The genes are TRBV19 and TRBJ2-3; D remains unclear. This CDR3 is 13 amino acids long. The V end lost 5 bases, the J end lost 1 base, and 7 bases lay between the germline ends. CDR1 is LNHDA, CDR2 SQIVND, per germline (reference sequence). The DNA for the CDR3 is TGTGCCAGTAGTGTTGGTCGCACAGATACGCAGTATTTT. Its translation is CASSVGRTDTQYF.

V usage is TRBV10-3 and J usage is TRBJ2-7; D gene unclear. Trimming cost V 6 bases and J 4 bases, with 7 bases left between them. CDR3 length: 11 amino acids. In germline, CDR1 is ENHRY, CDR2 SYGVKD. The CDR3 region is CAISTQYEQYF. The CDR3 DNA reads TGTGCCATCAGCACCCAATACGAGCAGTACTTC.

The chain links TRBV4-1 to TRBJ2-3; TRBD2 aligns across 13 bases. The length of the CDR3 is 15 residues. Germline V lookup: CDR1 MGHRA, CDR2 YSYEKL. The J segment lost 3 bases and the V segment lost 8 bases, leaving 5 bases of the junction unmatched. The CDR3 region is CASSGLAGDTDTQYF. Here the CDR3 DNA reads TGCGCCAGCTCTGGACTAGCGGGAGATACAGATACGCAGTATTTT.

This clone was counted once. The gene calls are TRBV11-2 and TRBJ2-3; D possibly uses TRBD1 or TRBD2 (5 bases each). Germline CDR1 and CDR2: SGHAT and FQNNGV. The CDR3 is 15 amino acids. Trimming took off 0 bases at V and 1 base at J, with 8 bases between the two ends. The CDR3 spells CASSLDQGGTDTQYF. For the CDR3, the DNA is TGTGCCAGCAGCTTAGACCAGGGAGGCACAGATACGCAGTATTTT. Supplemented by reference TRBV11-2 and TRBJ2-3, the full variable domain reads EAGVAQSPRYKIIEKRQSVAFWCNPISGHATLYWYQQILGQGPKLLIQFQNNGVVDDSQLPKDRFSAERLKGVDSTLKIQPAKLEDSAVYLCASSLDQGGTDTQYFGPGTRLTVL.

The chain couples TRBV28 to TRBJ1-1, with D hard to call. V was shortened by 6 bases and J by 11 bases, with 22 bases between the two germline ends. Germline CDR1 is MDHEN and CDR2 is SYDVKM. There are 14 residues in the CDR3. The CDR3 region has the DNA TGTGCCAGCAGCCTCACCCCCGGGTTCCCGGGGGCTTTCTTT. Residues: CASSLTPGFPGAFF.

V and J are TRBV28 and TRBJ2-7; D unclear. The germline V gene has CDR1 MDHEN and CDR2 SYDVKM. Trimming stripped 6 bases from V and 3 bases from J, with 12 bases between. The CDR3 is 13 amino acids. As DNA, the CDR3 is TGTGCCAGCAGATCAGCTAGTATCTACGAGCAGTACTTC. Translated: CASRSASIYEQYF.

This clone appeared a single time. The chain links TRBV11-3 to TRBJ2-7, with D perhaps matching TRBD1 (5 bases). The CDR3 extends over 14 amino acids. Germline V gene sequence: CDR1 SGHNT, CDR2 YENEEA. V gave up 5 bases and J gave up 0 bases, with 11 bases separating them. CDR3 sequence reads: CASSPSRGSYEQYF. As DNA, the CDR3 is TGTGCCAGCAGCCCGTCTAGGGGCTCCTACGAGCAGTACTTC.

CDR3 nucleotide sequence: TGTGCCAGCAGCCAAGACTGGATCCTCCAGGGGGAAGATACGCAGTATTTT. Its translation: CASSQDWILQGEDTQYF. The J gene is TRBJ2-3, the V gene TRBV4-2; 7 bases align to TRBD1. The trim removed 0 bases at V and 5 bases at J, leaving 11 bases unmatched. Germline V lookup: CDR1 LGHNA, CDR2 YNFKEQ. The CDR3 totals 17 residues.

CDR3 nucleotide sequence: TGCGCCAGCAGCTTAGCGGGGGGGCCAGATACGCAGTATTTT. Amino acid sequence: CASSLAGGPDTQYF. The chain has TRBV5-1 and TRBJ2-3, with TRBD2 identical over 10 bases. Germline loops: CDR1 SGHRS, CDR2 YFSETQ. The CDR3 totals 14 residues. Losses at the gene ends were 2 bases for V and 4 bases for J; bases not matched to a gene: 1.

The chain recombines TRBV11-3 with TRBJ2-1; D not certain. CDR1 SGHNT and CDR2 YENEEA come from the germline V gene. The CDR3 spans 13 residues. V shed 1 base and J shed 5 bases, with 6 bases lying between them. In DNA form, the CDR3 reads TGTGCCAGCAGCTTAGTGGAACACAATGAGCAGTTCTTC. Protein sequence: CASSLVEHNEQFF.